Each of the 22 T cell receptor beta chains below was sequenced from the same sample in a study of blood T cell repertoires in COVID-19. Assay: immunoSEQ multiplex PCR; the TCRdb copy retains only in-frame clones and omits some. This table holds over 200,000 clones, roughly 80% found once. Sequencing input: peripheral blood. The receptors come from a woman of 80 years or more with acute or convalescent COVID-19.

Here the CDR3 DNA reads TGTGCCAGCAGTGAAGTAGCGGGGGCGAACACCGGGGAGCTGTTTTTT. It yields the protein CASSEVAGANTGELFF. The chain employs TRBV6-4 and TRBJ2-2; TRBD2 aligns across 9 bases. V dropped 3 bases and J dropped 0; count of bases not matched to a gene: 2. From germline, CDR1 is MRHNA and CDR2 SNTAGT. The CDR3 has 16 amino acids.

V and J are TRBV10-3 and TRBJ2-5; D might be TRBD2 (5 bases). This CDR3 is 14 amino acids long. Trimming took 6 bases from V and 4 from J, leaving 15 bases between them. Germline V gene lookup returns CDR1 ENHRY and CDR2 SYGVKD. The CDR3 sequence: CAIRPDNGGETQYF. The CDR3 DNA reads TGTGCCATCAGACCCGACAATGGAGGAGAGACCCAGTACTTC.

The genes are TRBV25-1 and TRBJ2-7; D gene unclear. CDR1 is MGHDK and CDR2 is SYGVNS in the germline V gene. The V end was cut by 6 bases, the J end by 0 bases, with 6 bases between. This CDR3 comprises 12 residues. The chain's CDR3 is CASRADSYEQYF. The DNA for the CDR3 is TGTGCCAGCAGGGCAGACTCCTACGAGCAGTACTTC.

The CDR3 is CASSLSTGVNTGELFF. CDR3 DNA: TGTGCCAGCAGCTTATCGACAGGGGTTAACACCGGGGAGCTGTTTTTT. This sequence joins TRBV7-7 and TRBJ2-2, with TRBD1 identical over 8 bases. The CDR3 runs to 16 residues. Germline CDR1 and CDR2: SSHAT and FNYEAQ (reference sequence). The trim removed 2 bases at V and 2 bases at J, leaving 4 bases unmatched.

Only a few counts were recorded for this clone. The chain couples TRBV5-5 to TRBJ1-1; 7 positions match TRBD1. Germline V gene lookup returns CDR1 SGHKS and CDR2 YYEKEE (reference sequence). The CDR3 contains 13 residues. J was trimmed by 13 bases and V by 1 base; bases with no gene match: 10. In DNA form, the CDR3 reads TGTGCCAGCAGCTTGAGCAGGACAGGAGTTGATTTCTTT. Translated, it gives CASSLSRTGVDFF.

This chain joins TRBV5-5 and TRBJ1-1, with D unresolved. Germline V gene sequence: CDR1 SGHKS, CDR2 YYEKEE (reference sequence). CDR3 size: 14 residues. The V and J ends lost 7 bases and 2 bases respectively, with 15 bases between them. CDR3 amino acids: CASSPLTENTEAFF. For the CDR3, the DNA is TGTGCCAGCTCCCCCCTCACAGAAAACACTGAAGCTTTCTTT. Full variable domain (missing parts from reference TRBV5-5 and TRBJ1-1): DAGVTQSPTHLIKTRGQQVTLRCSPISGHKSVSWYQQVLGQGPQFIFQYYEKEERGRGNFPDRFSARQFPNYSSELNVNALLLGDSALYLCASSPLTENTEAFFGQGTRLTVV.

The V call is TRBV10-3, the J call TRBJ2-2; 9 bases are shared with TRBD2. Trimming took 3 bases from V and 5 from J; bases not matched to a gene: 10. The CDR3 runs 17 residues. Germline CDR1 is ENHRY and CDR2 is SYGVKD. CDR3 in amino acids: CAISELLSSGATGELFF. The CDR3 nucleotides read TGTGCCATCAGTGAACTGTTGTCTAGCGGGGCGACCGGGGAGCTGTTTTTT.

The chain employs TRBV2 and TRBJ2-7, with 7 bases aligning to TRBD2. Trimming took 10 bases from V and 7 from J; bases not matched to a gene: 13. Looked up from germline, CDR1 is SNHLY and CDR2 is FYNNEI. The CDR3 runs to 13 residues. The CDR3 sequence is CATSRERDWEQYF. The CDR3 coding sequence is TGTGCCACTTCCAGGGAGCGGGATTGGGAGCAGTACTTC.

The chain joins TRBV12-5 to TRBJ2-6; D perhaps matches TRBD2 (5 bases). From germline, CDR1 is LGHNT and CDR2 FRNRAP. Between the trimmed V and J ends, which lost 9 bases and 0 bases, there was a span of 6 bases. The CDR3 is 13 residues long. CDR3: CASGVSGANVLTF. Here the CDR3 DNA reads TGTGCTAGCGGGGTCTCTGGGGCCAACGTCCTGACTTTC.

The rearrangement uses TRBV30 and TRBJ2-3; D gene ambiguous. Trimming took off 1 base at V and 2 bases at J, with 10 bases between the two ends. The length of the CDR3 is 14 residues. The germline gives CDR1 GTSNPN, CDR2 SVGIG (reference sequence). The DNA for the CDR3 is TGTGCCTGGAGTGGGGCAGCCCTCACAGATACGCAGTATTTT. Protein product: CAWSGAALTDTQYF.

In this sample, this clone turned up a few times. The chain uses TRBV9 and TRBJ2-1; 14 bases fit TRBD2. The V segment lost 4 bases and the J segment 1 base; nucleotides outside the gene matches: 7. The length of the CDR3 is 18 residues. Looked up from germline, CDR1 is SGDLS and CDR2 is YYNGEE. The CDR3 protein is CASSTGTSGSRSYNEQFF. CDR3 bases: TGTGCCAGCAGCACCGGGACTAGCGGGAGTCGGTCCTACAATGAGCAGTTCTTC.

This clone has just one count. The chain is built from TRBV6-5 and TRBJ2-7; no clear D gene. The CDR3 length is 12 residues. Trimming removed 7 bases from V and 2 bases from J, with 9 bases in between. From germline, CDR1 is MNHEY and CDR2 SVGAGI. CDR3 nucleotide sequence: TGTGCCAGCAAGAGGCAGACCTACGAGCAGTACTTC. Its translation: CASKRQTYEQYF.

V and J are TRBV15 and TRBJ1-5; D possibly corresponds to TRBD1 (6 bases). This CDR3 comprises 15 residues. CDR1 is LNHNV, CDR2 YYDKDF, per germline (reference sequence). V was trimmed by 0 bases and J by 6 bases, leaving 12 bases between them. The CDR3 protein is CATSRDRGGGQPQHF. DNA of the CDR3: TGTGCCACCAGCAGAGATAGGGGGGGCGGTCAGCCCCAGCATTTT. Using reference TRBV15 and TRBJ1-5 for the parts outside the CDR3, the full variable domain is DAMVIQNPRYQVTQFGKPVTLSCSQTLNHNVMYWYQQKSSQAPKLLFHYYDKDFNNEADTPDNFQSRRPNTSFCFLDIRSPGLGDTAMYLCATSRDRGGGQPQHFGDGTRLSIL.

The chain couples TRBV28 to TRBJ2-7; 9 bases fit TRBD2. Per germline, CDR1 MDHEN and CDR2 SYDVKM. Losses at the gene ends were 5 bases for V and 3 bases for J; bases not matched to a gene: 8. There are 15 residues in the CDR3. The CDR3 region has the DNA TGTGCCAGCAGTCTAGCGGGGCCCAGCATCTACGAGCAGTACTTC. This encodes CASSLAGPSIYEQYF.

The chain carries TRBV2 and TRBJ1-2; weak D call: TRBD1 (6 bases). The germline V gene has CDR1 SNHLY and CDR2 FYNNEI. The CDR3 runs 16 residues. V was trimmed by 0 bases and J by 13 bases, leaving 24 bases between them. The CDR3 loop reads CASSEANTMGARSCTF. The CDR3 DNA reads as TGTGCCAGCAGTGAAGCGAATACGATGGGGGCCAGATCCTGCACCTTC.

This chain uses TRBV7-8 with TRBJ2-5; TRBD1 aligns across 9 bases. The CDR3 totals 16 residues. Germline V CDR1 and CDR2: SGHVS, FQNEAQ. The J segment lost 5 bases and the V segment lost 1 base, leaving 8 bases of the junction unmatched. CDR3 sequence (DNA): TGTGCCAGCAGCTTAGTTGGGACAGGGTATAGGGAGACCCAGTACTTC. It codes for CASSLVGTGYRETQYF.

This sequence joins TRBV12-3 or TRBV12-4 and TRBJ1-1, with D unclear. This CDR3 has 13 residues. V lost 0 bases, J lost 3 bases, and 5 bases lay in between. CDR3 DNA: TGTGCCAGCAGTTTAGCGTCGGACACTGAAGCTTTCTTT. Its protein product is CASSLASDTEAFF.

This chain links TRBV5-6 with TRBJ2-1, with D maybe TRBD2 (6 bases). CDR3 length: 16 residues. The germline gives CDR1 SGHDT, CDR2 YYEEEE. With 4 bases removed from V and 2 bases from J, the gap between germline ends came to 16 bases. For the CDR3, the DNA is TGTGCCAGCAGCCCTAGTGGAGGGAATACCTACAATGAGCAGTTCTTC. Encoded protein: CASSPSGGNTYNEQFF.

This chain joins TRBV7-8 and TRBJ2-7; 15 nucleotides agree with TRBD2. This CDR3 region has 15 residues. Per the germline V gene, CDR1 is SGHVS and CDR2 is FQNEAQ. Trimming at V came to 6 bases and at J to 6 bases, leaving 6 bases not matched to a gene. The CDR3 DNA is TGTGCCAGCAGGGGAGGGGGACTAGCGGGAGGCGAGCAGTACTTC. Protein: CASRGGGLAGGEQYF. The full variable domain, completed using reference TRBV7-8 and TRBJ2-7, is GAGVSQSPRYKVAKRGQDVALRCDPISGHVSLFWYQQALGQGPEFLTYFQNEAQLDKSGLPSDRFFAERPEGSVSTLKIQRTQQEDSAVYLCASRGGGLAGGEQYFGPGTRLTVT.

The rearrangement uses TRBV7-2 and TRBJ2-7, with TRBD2 identical over 7 bases. Germline assignment: CDR1 SGHTA and CDR2 FQGNSA. The CDR3 length is 15 residues. The ends lost 1 base at V and 1 base at J; junction bases unmatched: 4. CDR3 nucleotides: TGTGCCAGCAGCTTAGTGGCGGGAGCGTCCTACGAGCAGTACTTC. This codes for CASSLVAGASYEQYF.

CDR3 coding DNA: TGTGCCAGCAGCCAAACAGGGTACCGGCTGTTTTTT. This gives the protein CASSQTGYRLFF. The chain couples TRBV3-1 (or the pseudogene TRBV3-2) to TRBJ1-4; a weak D match, TRBD1 (6 bases). Germline lookup yields CDR1 LGHDT and CDR2 YNNKEL (reference sequence). V gave up 2 bases and J gave up 14 bases, with 12 bases separating them. CDR3 length equals 12 residues.

This sequence joins TRBV19 and TRBJ1-1, with a possible D match to TRBD1 (5 bases). Germline assignment: CDR1 LNHDA and CDR2 SQIVND (reference sequence). The CDR3 covers 13 residues. Trimming stripped 10 bases from V and 1 base from J, with 13 bases between. CDR3 DNA: TGTGCCACCCACTGGGGCAGGAACACTGAAGCTTTCTTT. Translated: CATHWGRNTEAFF.